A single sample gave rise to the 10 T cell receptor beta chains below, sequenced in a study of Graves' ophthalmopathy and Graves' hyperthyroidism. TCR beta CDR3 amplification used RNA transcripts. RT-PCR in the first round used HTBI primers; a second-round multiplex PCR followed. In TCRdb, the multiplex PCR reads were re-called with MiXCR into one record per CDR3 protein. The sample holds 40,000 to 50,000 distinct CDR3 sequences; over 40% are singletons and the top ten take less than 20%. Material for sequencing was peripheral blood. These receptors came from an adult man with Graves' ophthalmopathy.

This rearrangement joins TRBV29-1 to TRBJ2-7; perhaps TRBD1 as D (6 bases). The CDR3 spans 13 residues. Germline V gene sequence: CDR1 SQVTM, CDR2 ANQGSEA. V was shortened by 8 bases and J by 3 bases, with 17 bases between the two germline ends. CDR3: CSSLLKGDYEQYF. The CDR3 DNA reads TGCAGCAGTTTATTGAAGGGGGACTACGAGCAGTACTTC.

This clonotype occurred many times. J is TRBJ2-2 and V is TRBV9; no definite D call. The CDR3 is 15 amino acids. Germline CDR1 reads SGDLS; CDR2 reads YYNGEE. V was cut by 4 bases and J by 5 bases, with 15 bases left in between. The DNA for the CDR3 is TGTGCCAGCAGCCCCACGGACCGCCGGACCGGGGAGCTGTTTTTT. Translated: CASSPTDRRTGELFF.

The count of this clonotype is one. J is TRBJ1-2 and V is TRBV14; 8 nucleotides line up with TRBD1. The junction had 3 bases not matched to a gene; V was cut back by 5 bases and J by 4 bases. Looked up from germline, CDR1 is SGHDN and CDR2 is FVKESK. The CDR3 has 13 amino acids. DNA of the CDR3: TGTGCCAGCAGCTACAGGGGGAGCTATGGCTACACCTTC. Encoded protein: CASSYRGSYGYTF.

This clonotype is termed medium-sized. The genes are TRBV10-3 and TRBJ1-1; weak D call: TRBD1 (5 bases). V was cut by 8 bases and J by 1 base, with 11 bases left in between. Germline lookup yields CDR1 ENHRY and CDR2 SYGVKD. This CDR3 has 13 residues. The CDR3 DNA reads TGTGCCATCTCCGCCGACAGGAACACTGAAGCTTTCTTT. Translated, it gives CAISADRNTEAFF.

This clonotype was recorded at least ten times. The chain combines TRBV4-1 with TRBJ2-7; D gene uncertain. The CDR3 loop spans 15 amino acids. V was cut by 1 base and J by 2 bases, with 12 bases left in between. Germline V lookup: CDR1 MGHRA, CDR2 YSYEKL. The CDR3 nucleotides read TGCGCCAGCAGCCAAGGCTCGATCGGACCCTACGAGCAGTACTTC. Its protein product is CASSQGSIGPYEQYF.

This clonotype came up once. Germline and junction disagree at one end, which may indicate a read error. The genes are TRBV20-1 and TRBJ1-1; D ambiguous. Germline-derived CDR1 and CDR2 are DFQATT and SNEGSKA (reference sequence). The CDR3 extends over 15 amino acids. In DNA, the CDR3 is TGCAGTGCTACAGATTACGCCGGGCCGAACACTGAAGCTTCCTTT. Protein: CSATDYAGPNTEASF.

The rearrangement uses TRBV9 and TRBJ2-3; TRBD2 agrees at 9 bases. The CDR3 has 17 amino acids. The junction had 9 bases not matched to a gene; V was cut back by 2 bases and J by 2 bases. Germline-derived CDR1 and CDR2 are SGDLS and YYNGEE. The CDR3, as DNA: TGTGCCAGCAGCGTTGGGGGGCTAGCGGGACCCACAGATACGCAGTATTTT. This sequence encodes CASSVGGLAGPTDTQYF.

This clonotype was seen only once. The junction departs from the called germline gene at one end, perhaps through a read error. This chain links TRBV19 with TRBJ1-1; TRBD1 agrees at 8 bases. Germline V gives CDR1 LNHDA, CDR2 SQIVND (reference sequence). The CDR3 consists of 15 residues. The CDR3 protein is CASSPGGRVNTEASF. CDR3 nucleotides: TGTGCCAGCAGTCCAGGGGGCAGAGTGAACACTGAAGCTTCCTTT.

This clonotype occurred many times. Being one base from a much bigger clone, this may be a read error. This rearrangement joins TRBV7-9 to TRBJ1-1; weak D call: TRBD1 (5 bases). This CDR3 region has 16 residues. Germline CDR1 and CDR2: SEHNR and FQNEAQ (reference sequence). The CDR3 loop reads CAGSQPGVGMNTEAFF. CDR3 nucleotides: TGTGCCGGCAGCCAGCCGGGGGTAGGAATGAACACTGAAGCTTTCTTT.

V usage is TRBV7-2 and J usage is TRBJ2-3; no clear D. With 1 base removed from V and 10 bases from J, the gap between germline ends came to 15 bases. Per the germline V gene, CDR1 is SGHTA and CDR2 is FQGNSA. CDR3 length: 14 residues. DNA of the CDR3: TGTGCCAGCAGCTTAGGGGCGTCTCTCACCTCGCAGTATTTT. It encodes CASSLGASLTSQYF. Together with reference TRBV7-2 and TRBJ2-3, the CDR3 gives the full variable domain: GAGVSQSPSNKVTEKGKDVELRCDPISGHTALYWYRQSLGQGLEFLIYFQGNSAPDKSGLPSDRFSAERTGGSVSTLTIQRTQQEDSAVYLCASSLGASLTSQYFGPGTRLTVL.